This T cell receptor (beta chain) was captured by sequencing in a study of T cell repertoires in cytomegalovirus infection. Germline V gives CDR1 SGHTA, CDR2 FQGNSA. Trimming stripped 6 bases from V and 5 bases from J, with 19 bases between. The CDR3 totals 16 residues. Each CDR3 protein gets one entry after TCRdb re-called the reads with MiXCR. The table shows about 920,000 distinct CDR3 sequences, with about 33% occurring only once. The sample holds many counts of this clonotype. Its antigen is unidentified. The gene calls are TRBV7-2 and TRBJ2-2; D possibly corresponds to TRBD1 (6 bases). This TCR was recovered from a human donor in good health (CMV status not recorded). Some clones in this sample may be carry-over from other donors' samples. The sample consisted of cultured CD8+ T cells from PBMCs, taken from culture after CMV antigen stimulation. This CDR3 is CASSSILGRGTGELFF. The CDR3 nucleotides read TGTGCCAGCAGTTCTATCCTGGGCAGGGGTACCGGGGAGCTGTTTTTT.